This T cell receptor (beta chain) was identified in a study of blood T cell repertoires in COVID-19 (dated by TCRdb to 2020 to 2021). For context, the study as a whole: The collaborator samples originated in the United States, Italy and Spain and spanned the acute and convalescent phases of COVID-19. The prospective study material was composed of cDNA or gDNA derived from T cells, B-cell-depleted T cells, or PBMCs. The dataset comprised deeply sampled blood TCRbeta repertoires from subjects exposed to, actively infected with, or recovered from COVID-19. The repertoires were released in a freely available public database intended as a resource for research on the immune response to SARS-CoV-2. The samples were drawn from two sources: the first 160 participants of the ongoing ImmuneRACE study, and 1,000 to 1,500 subjects contributed by 6 global collaborators. A de-identified subject ID, COVID-19 status, age in years and sex were almost always included in the sample metadata. HLA class I and class II types, where available, came from metadata supplied by the sample provider rather than from assay-based typing.

TCRbeta CDR3 regions were amplified from genomic DNA by means of the immunoSEQ Assay, a bias-controlled multiplex PCR. The authors' pipeline ran thus. The number of nucleated cells in each sample was estimated from the amplification of reference gene primers within the assay. To quantify the absolute abundance of each unique TCRbeta CDR3 rearrangement, sequence reads were collapsed and filtered. For each sample, productive Simpson clonality was calculated as the square root of Simpson's diversity index across productive rearrangements. TCRdb's version of the immuneACCESS table is confined to in-frame rearrangements and falls short of the full clone set. An unresolved V gene accounts for under half of the shortfall where checked; the remainder is of unknown origin. The DNA was the basis for D and trimming; V, J and clone size are from that table. This sample holds some 40,000 clones; approximately 94% were observed only once. The ten largest clones represent around 0.37% of the sample.

At one collaborating source in Seattle, patients were enrolled during active infection and were followed longitudinally through the course of disease. Each collaborating institution followed its own protocols to collect whole blood in K2EDTA tubes. For TCRbeta analysis, collaborators shipped samples as frozen whole blood, isolated PBMCs, or DNA extracted from either of those sample types. The V end gives up 8 bases and the J end 1 base, leaving 10 bases in the junction not matched to a gene. The germline V gene (reference sequence) sets CDR1 to LNHDA and CDR2 to SQIVND. The CDR3 starts with the cysteine, ends with the phenylalanine, and has 15 residues. Only the CDR3 part of the read is kept: 45 bases, read in frame from the first base. The research as a whole found: How much clinical and demographic metadata was included differed by source and by participant, and the metadata was provided uncurated.

As for this clone: Its antigen is still unknown. Within one base of it there is no much larger clone, and no base qualities were kept.

The chain is assembled from TRBV19 and TRBJ1-1, and TRBD1 matches 7 of the central bases. The sequencing sample was made of peripheral blood. The source of this sequence is a man aged 45-60 years with COVID-19, enrolled during active disease. The DNA sequence follows: TGTGCCAGTGGGGCCAGCAGGGGGTGGAACACTGAAGCTTTCTTT. It specifies CASGASRGWNTEAFF.